A single sample gave rise to the 20 T cell receptor beta chains below, sequenced in a study of blood T cell repertoires in COVID-19. Assay used: immunoSEQ multiplex PCR; TCRdb lists only in-frame clones, some missing. The data show some 74,000 clones, with 79% seen just once and about 10% held by the top ten. Source material: peripheral blood. The receptors come from a woman in her forties or fifties with acute or convalescent COVID-19.

This clone was detected only a few times. The chain joins TRBV9 to TRBJ1-1, with D possibly matching TRBD1 (5 bases). Per germline, CDR1 SGDLS and CDR2 YYNGEE. The CDR3 spans 14 residues. Trimming pared 0 bases from V and 2 bases from J, leaving 8 bases between. The CDR3 sequence: CASSVGQTNTEAFF. The CDR3 DNA reads TGTGCCAGCAGCGTAGGACAGACTAACACTGAAGCTTTCTTT.

The V call is TRBV6-5, the J call TRBJ1-3; TRBD1 matches at 8 bases. The CDR3 spans 14 residues. The J segment lost 0 bases and the V segment lost 7 bases, leaving 2 bases of the junction unmatched. Germline-derived CDR1 and CDR2 are MNHEY and SVGAGI. Written as DNA, the CDR3 is TGTGCCAGCAAGACAGGGGTCTCTGGAAACACCATATATTTT. As protein: CASKTGVSGNTIYF.

The chain employs TRBV6-5 and TRBJ2-7; perhaps TRBD2 as D (7 bases). The CDR3 is 15 residues long. Germline V lookup: CDR1 MNHEY, CDR2 SVGAGI. Trimming left V 4 bases short and J 6 bases short, with 19 bases between. CDR3 amino acids: CASSSGGTTGGEQYF. The CDR3, as DNA: TGTGCCAGCAGTTCCGGCGGGACAACGGGAGGCGAGCAGTACTTC.

V usage is TRBV7-6 and J usage is TRBJ2-1; no clear D gene. There are 15 residues in the CDR3. CDR1 SGHVS and CDR2 FNYEAQ come from the germline V gene. V dropped 1 base and J dropped 4 bases, with 11 bases sitting between them. The CDR3 reads CASSLEAAPYNEQFF. CDR3 DNA: TGTGCCAGCAGCTTAGAGGCGGCCCCTTACAATGAGCAGTTCTTC.

The chain combines TRBV19 with TRBJ2-1; D not certain. The V gene lost 6 bases and the J gene lost 3 bases, with 15 bases spanning the gap. Germline CDR1 reads LNHDA; CDR2 reads SQIVND (reference sequence). The CDR3 runs 15 residues. This CDR3 reads CASSTVAAYYNEQFF. The CDR3, as DNA: TGTGCCAGTAGCACTGTGGCGGCGTACTACAATGAGCAGTTCTTC.

The V gene is TRBV6-6, the J gene TRBJ1-6; tentative D call: TRBD1 (6 bases). The V end lost 5 bases, the J end lost 5 bases, and 16 bases lay between the germline ends. The CDR3 length is 16 residues. Germline V lookup: CDR1 MNHNY, CDR2 SVGAGI (reference sequence). CDR3 loop: CASSRRQDANNSPLHF. In nucleotides, the CDR3 is TGTGCCAGCAGTAGACGACAGGATGCTAATAATTCACCCCTCCACTTT.

The rearrangement joins TRBV4-2 to TRBJ2-5; 7 bases match TRBD2. The CDR3 totals 15 residues. Germline lookup yields CDR1 LGHNA and CDR2 YNFKEQ. V lost 4 bases, J lost 5 bases, and 10 bases stayed unmatched. CDR3 region: CASSPQSGEAETQYF. CDR3 DNA sequence: TGTGCCAGCAGCCCGCAGAGCGGGGAAGCGGAGACCCAGTACTTC.

The rearrangement joins TRBV6-4 to TRBJ1-1; D is unresolved. CDR1 is MRHNA, CDR2 SNTAGT, per germline. This CDR3 contains 15 residues. With 8 bases removed from V and 0 bases from J, the gap between germline ends came to 16 bases. CDR3 sequence: CASFSRGSMNTEAFF. CDR3 nucleotides: TGTGCCAGCTTTTCCCGGGGATCCATGAACACTGAAGCTTTCTTT.

The rearrangement uses TRBV20-1 and TRBJ1-2; D gene uncertain. This CDR3 has 10 amino acids. Germline V gives CDR1 DFQATT, CDR2 SNEGSKA (reference sequence). The V end lost 3 bases, the J end lost 9 bases, and 8 bases lay between the germline ends. CDR3 protein: CSARGSSYTF. The CDR3 DNA sequence: TGCAGTGCTAGGGGGAGTAGCTACACCTTC.

The gene calls are TRBV3-1 (or the pseudogene TRBV3-2) and TRBJ2-1; 14 bases line up with TRBD2. There are 14 residues in the CDR3. Looked up from germline, CDR1 is LGHDT and CDR2 is YNNKEL (reference sequence). Trimming took 8 bases from V and 5 from J; bases not matched to a gene: 2. The CDR3 coding sequence is TGTGCCAGCGGGGGACTAGCGGGGGACAATGAGCAGTTCTTC. It is translated as CASGGLAGDNEQFF.

This chain connects TRBV3-1 (or the pseudogene TRBV3-2) to TRBJ1-4; the D gene is possibly TRBD1 (6 bases). Germline-derived CDR1 and CDR2 are LGHDT and YNNKEL (reference sequence). The CDR3 length is 17 residues. V lost 4 bases and J 0 bases, leaving 15 bases between the germline ends. The CDR3: CASSLGQTTATNEKLFF. The CDR3, as DNA: TGTGCCAGCAGCCTAGGACAGACTACTGCAACTAATGAAAAACTGTTTTTT.

The chain carries TRBV14 and TRBJ2-7; 8 nucleotides agree with TRBD1. Germline-derived CDR1 and CDR2 are SGHDN and FVKESK. Trimming cost V 3 bases and J 7 bases; bases outside gene matches: 11. The CDR3 totals 15 residues. CDR3: CASSQAGTGRKEQYF. Here the CDR3 DNA reads TGTGCCAGCAGCCAGGCCGGGACAGGACGGAAAGAGCAGTACTTC.

The J gene is TRBJ2-3, the V gene TRBV6-1; D perhaps matches TRBD1 (5 bases). This CDR3 contains 14 residues. CDR1 and CDR2 (germline): MNHNS, SASEGT. Trimming cost V 1 base and J 4 bases, with 9 bases left between them. The CDR3 DNA reads TGTGCCAGCAGTGAAGGGCTAGGGGCAGATACGCAGTATTTT. Translated, it gives CASSEGLGADTQYF.

This clone qualifies as medium-sized. This rearrangement joins TRBV19 to TRBJ1-5; D is unclear. Trimming removed 10 bases from V and 6 bases from J, with 19 bases in between. This CDR3 has 14 residues. Germline CDR1 reads LNHDA; CDR2 reads SQIVND (reference sequence). The chain's CDR3 is CATRDGGAIQPQHF. CDR3 sequence (DNA): TGTGCCACCCGTGACGGAGGAGCTATTCAGCCCCAGCATTTT.

V is TRBV28 and J is TRBJ2-1, with D possibly matching TRBD2 (6 bases). Trimming took 3 bases from V and 6 from J, leaving 12 bases between them. The CDR3 has 14 residues. In germline, CDR1 is MDHEN, CDR2 SYDVKM. The CDR3 DNA is TGTGCCAGCAGTTTGCTGATAGCGGCCAATGAGCAGTTCTTC. This gives the protein CASSLLIAANEQFF.

The V gene is TRBV6-5, the J gene TRBJ1-1, with 7 bases identical to TRBD1. V was clipped by 5 bases and J by 5 bases; unmatched bases: 5. CDR3 length: 13 residues. The germline V gene has CDR1 MNHEY and CDR2 SVGAGI. The CDR3 is CASSLTGETEAFF. In DNA form, the CDR3 reads TGTGCCAGCAGTCTTACAGGGGAAACTGAAGCTTTCTTT.

This clone is deemed medium-sized. The rearrangement joins TRBV5-1 to TRBJ2-5; 8 nucleotides line up with TRBD1. The J segment lost 1 base and the V segment lost 4 bases, leaving 3 bases of the junction unmatched. CDR1 and CDR2 from the germline V gene are SGHRS and YFSETQ. The length of the CDR3 is 14 residues. CDR3 residues: CASSQTGVQETQYF. CDR3 sequence (DNA): TGCGCCAGCAGCCAGACAGGGGTCCAAGAGACCCAGTACTTC. Filled out from reference TRBV5-1 and TRBJ2-5, the complete variable domain reads KAGVTQTPRYLIKTRGQQVTLSCSPISGHRSVSWYQQTPGQGLQFLFEYFSETQRNKGNFPGRFSGRQFSNSRSEMNVSTLELGDSALYLCASSQTGVQETQYFGPGTRLLVL.

The rearrangement joins TRBV6-6 to TRBJ1-3; 8 bases map to TRBD1. V lost 6 bases and J lost 7; bases outside the gene matches: 5. CDR3 length: 13 residues. The germline gives CDR1 MNHNY, CDR2 SVGAGI (reference sequence). This chain's CDR3 is CASSPGQGNTIYF. The CDR3 bases are TGTGCCAGCAGCCCCGGACAGGGCAACACCATATATTTT.

The chain combines TRBV6-5 with TRBJ1-2; TRBD1 matches at 7 bases. The junction had 3 bases not matched to a gene; V was cut back by 6 bases and J by 2 bases. This CDR3 has 13 amino acids. Germline values: CDR1 MNHEY, CDR2 SVGAGI. CDR3 in amino acids: CASRSTGNYGYTF. Written as DNA, the CDR3 is TGTGCCAGCAGGTCGACAGGGAACTATGGCTACACCTTC.

CDR3 sequence: CASSLAGVSSYEQYF. CDR3 in DNA: TGTGCCAGCAGCTTAGCGGGAGTATCGTCCTACGAGCAGTACTTC. The V gene is TRBV7-2, the J gene TRBJ2-7; D perhaps matches TRBD2 (5 bases). This CDR3 comprises 15 residues. V was cut by 0 bases and J by 1 base, with 10 bases left in between. The V gene's germline CDR1 is SGHTA and CDR2 FQGNSA.